This T cell receptor beta chain was captured by sequencing in a study of shared clonotypes between healthy human individuals. The study, taken as a whole, reports: Donors were few, which limited the genetic and exposure-history diversity represented.

Of note for this clone: As yet, its antigen is unknown.

Naive CD4+ cells were CD45RA-selected; the remaining cells were memory. Execution of the assay was at deep level. Each sorted subset replicate got 200 ng genomic DNA, roughly 33,000 genomes. The protocol was immunoSEQ multiplex PCR, while the TCRdb copy is restricted to in-frame clones and leaves out a portion. The sample yields about 1.1 million clones, roughly 74% seen once. The CDR3 runs 13 residues. The V gene lost 10 bases and the J gene lost 2 bases, with 15 bases spanning the gap. Germline CDR1 and CDR2: MNHNS and SASEGT. This receptor was taken from a young man in good health. Some clones in this sample may be carry-over from other donors' samples. The chain combines TRBV6-1 with TRBJ2-7; D may be TRBD2 (6 bases). The specimen was memory CD4+ T cells from PBMCs. Subset: CD45RA-negative fraction. The CDR3 nucleotides are TGTGCCACCAAGTGGCGGGGACCCTACGAGCAGTACTTC. Protein: CATKWRGPYEQYF.